The source of this T cell receptor (beta chain) is a study of blood T cell repertoires in COVID-19. Study in general: The study drew acute and convalescent COVID-19 samples from the United States, Italy and Spain. The cDNA or gDNA used as material had been derived from T cells, B-cell-depleted T cells, or PBMCs.

As processed by the authors: Nucleated cell counts were estimated from reference gene primer amplification. Only in-frame clones appear in the TCRdb table, and some are missing; sequencing was by immunoSEQ multiplex PCR. V, J and clone size reflect that table, while D and trimming were determined from the DNA. Seen here are 200,000 to 250,000 clones, about nine tenths observed once, and the top ten hold approximately 2.6%. From germline, CDR1 is DFQATT and CDR2 SNEGSKA (reference sequence). Unmatched junction bases numbered 20, after V lost 3 bases and J lost 6 bases. This CDR3 has 20 amino acids. This TCR came from a woman in her fifties or sixties with acute or convalescent COVID-19. Sequencing was carried out using peripheral blood. The rearrangement joins TRBV20-1 to TRBJ2-3; 14 nucleotides line up with TRBD2. CDR3 amino acids: CSASAQGLAGASMIWDTQYF. The DNA of the CDR3 is TGCAGTGCTAGTGCCCAGGGACTAGCGGGAGCTTCGATGATTTGGGATACGCAGTATTTT.